What follows is one T cell receptor beta chain and its context. This CDR3 is built from 15 residues. Germline V gene data show CDR1 as SGHNT and CDR2 as YYREEE (reference sequence). Trimming cost V 3 bases and J 0 bases, with 10 bases left between them. The record originates from a study of beta chain features in type 1 diabetes. Isolated RNA was reverse transcribed in full, so expressed TCRB transcripts were sequenced. The protocol was immunoSEQ multiplex PCR, while the TCRdb copy is restricted to in-frame clones and leaves out a portion. Found here are hundreds of thousands of clones, roughly 15% of them singletons; the top ten hold 0.023%.

Specimen: naive CD4+ T cells from blood. The rearrangement joins TRBV5-4 to TRBJ2-1; D gene unclear. This TCR came from a woman between 18 and 30 years old in good health. CDR3 in amino acids: CASSSRYSSYNEQFF. In nucleotides, the CDR3 is TGTGCCAGCAGCTCCAGGTATAGCTCCTACAATGAGCAGTTCTTC.